The 32 T cell receptor beta chains presented below share a single source sample, sequenced in a study of T-cell reconstitution after alpha-beta-depleted transplantation in children. This sample's TCRbeta library carried unique molecular identifier barcodes. TCRdb reprocessed the PCR reads with MiXCR, giving one entry per CDR3 protein. This table holds under 50,000 distinct CDR3 sequences, about 9.3% found once. The source was PBMCs, mostly from graft donor cells, collected 60 days after TCRalphabeta/CD19-depleted stem cell transplant. The receptors shown here come from a male patient aged 2 to 10 who had a stem cell transplant for chronic granulomatous disease, so the T cells may come from the graft donor.

The rearrangement joins TRBV28 to TRBJ2-7, with D tentatively TRBD2 (7 bases). Germline lookup yields CDR1 MDHEN and CDR2 SYDVKM. The CDR3 consists of 13 residues. V was shortened by 7 bases and J by 6 bases, with 16 bases between the two germline ends. CDR3 DNA sequence: TGTGCCAGCACCCTAGGGGGGAGGGTCGAGCAGTACTTC. This sequence encodes CASTLGGRVEQYF.

This clonotype was observed many times. This sequence joins TRBV5-1 and TRBJ2-2; 7 nucleotides align to TRBD1. Germline V gives CDR1 SGHRS, CDR2 YFSETQ. V was clipped by 4 bases and J by 4 bases; unmatched bases: 4. The CDR3 contains 14 residues. The CDR3: CASSPDRVTGELFF. CDR3 sequence (DNA): TGCGCCAGCAGCCCCGACAGGGTCACCGGGGAGCTGTTTTTT.

This clonotype occurred a few times. The chain is built from TRBV19 and TRBJ2-1; perhaps TRBD2 as D (5 bases). Germline V CDR1 and CDR2: LNHDA, SQIVND (reference sequence). CDR3 length equals 16 residues. Trimming cost V 6 bases and J 12 bases, with 27 bases left between them. As DNA, the CDR3 is TGTGCCAGTAGCCCCTCGTTGGTAGCGCAAGAACGTGGGCAGTTCTTC. Translating it yields CASSPSLVAQERGQFF.

This clonotype was counted many times. The chain uses TRBV20-1 and TRBJ1-2; D may be TRBD1 (5 bases). This CDR3 is 13 amino acids long. V was cut by 6 bases and J by 2 bases, with 13 bases left in between. CDR1 is DFQATT, CDR2 SNEGSKA, per germline (reference sequence). CDR3 loop: CSAKADSNYGYTF. Written as DNA, the CDR3 is TGCAGTGCAAAGGCCGACAGCAACTATGGCTACACCTTC.

The sample holds many counts of this clonotype. V and J are TRBV20-1 and TRBJ2-4, with 7 nucleotides matching TRBD1. V lost 6 bases and J lost 7; bases outside the gene matches: 9. CDR1 and CDR2 from the germline V gene are DFQATT and SNEGSKA (reference sequence). This CDR3 is 13 amino acids long. The CDR3 DNA reads TGCAGTGCCGAATACAGGGGTGGTAACATTCAGTACTTC. This sequence encodes CSAEYRGGNIQYF.

This clonotype came up many times. The rearrangement uses TRBV20-1 and TRBJ2-1; TRBD2 agrees at 7 bases. Germline V CDR1 and CDR2: DFQATT, SNEGSKA (reference sequence). The ends lost 0 bases at V and 4 bases at J; junction bases unmatched: 6. CDR3 length: 15 amino acids. The CDR3 DNA reads as TGCAGTGCTAGAGATCTAGCTAGCGGTTACAATGAGCAGTTCTTC. Translation gives CSARDLASGYNEQFF.

At least ten counts were recorded for this clonotype. The junction shows a germline mismatch at one end, possibly a read error. V is TRBV12-3 or TRBV12-4 and J is TRBJ2-1; TRBD2 is a possible D gene (6 bases). The CDR3 runs 12 residues. This chain's CDR3 is CASSWGGAERVF. DNA of the CDR3: TGTGCCAGCAGTTGGGGCGGGGCAGAGAGGGTCTTC.

There are a few counts of this clonotype. The chain employs TRBV5-6 and TRBJ2-1; D possibly matches TRBD1 or TRBD2 (5 bases each). CDR3 size: 17 residues. Germline V lookup: CDR1 SGHDT, CDR2 YYEEEE. Trimming shortened V by 2 bases and J by 5 bases, and 20 bases separated the two germline ends. The CDR3 bases are TGTGCCAGCAGCTTATCGTCGTGGGGACCCACTCACAATGAGCAGTTCTTC. Amino acid sequence: CASSLSSWGPTHNEQFF.

In DNA form, the CDR3 reads TGTGCCAGCAGATCAAGGACTAGCGGGAGCAGCGTGTTGGTTAAGACCCAGTACTTC. Its protein is CASRSRTSGSSVLVKTQYF. The chain joins TRBV28 to TRBJ2-5, with 13 bases lining up with TRBD2. This CDR3 is 19 amino acids long. The J segment lost 6 bases and the V segment lost 6 bases, leaving 19 bases of the junction unmatched. Looked up from germline, CDR1 is MDHEN and CDR2 is SYDVKM.

This clonotype was counted ten times or more. V is TRBV11-2 and J is TRBJ1-1; tentative D call: TRBD1 (6 bases). This CDR3 has 13 residues. Germline assignment: CDR1 SGHAT and CDR2 FQNNGV. V was cut by 5 bases and J by 1 base, with 8 bases left in between. CDR3 loop: CASSLGGNTEAFF. CDR3 in DNA: TGTGCCAGCAGCCTAGGGGGGAACACTGAAGCTTTCTTT.

This clonotype was seen repeatedly, ten times or more. The chain joins TRBV6-5 to TRBJ2-1; TRBD2 matches 10 bases. Trimming cost V 0 bases and J 8 bases; bases outside gene matches: 4. The CDR3 is 15 amino acids. In germline, CDR1 is MNHEY, CDR2 SVGAGI. The CDR3 protein is CASSYSTSGLDEQFF. The CDR3 region has the DNA TGTGCCAGCAGTTACTCGACTAGCGGGCTCGATGAGCAGTTCTTC.

This clonotype was counted only a few times. The CDR3 nucleotides are TGTGCCACGAAGCGTCGGTGGGGTAACACTGAAGCTTTCTTT. Amino acids: CATKRRWGNTEAFF. J is TRBJ1-1 and V is TRBV15; D gene ambiguous. Germline V lookup: CDR1 LNHNV, CDR2 YYDKDF (reference sequence). This CDR3 is built from 14 residues. V dropped 9 bases and J dropped 2 bases, with 16 bases sitting between them. The entire variable domain, with the rest obtained from reference TRBV15 and TRBJ1-1, is as follows: DAMVIQNPRYQVTQFGKPVTLSCSQTLNHNVMYWYQQKSSQAPKLLFHYYDKDFNNEADTPDNFQSRRPNTSFCFLDIRSPGLGDTAMYLCATKRRWGNTEAFFGQGTRLTVV.

V gene TRBV20-1 combines with J gene TRBJ2-7, with D possibly being TRBD1 (5 bases). The CDR3 is made up of 13 amino acids. V was clipped by 6 bases and J by 3 bases, with 15 bases between them. The germline V gene has CDR1 DFQATT and CDR2 SNEGSKA (reference sequence). The CDR3 loop reads CSARRDRDYEQYF. CDR3 nucleotides: TGCAGTGCCCGCAGGGATAGGGACTACGAGCAGTACTTC.

This clonotype showed up just a few times. The J gene is TRBJ2-3, the V gene TRBV4-1; TRBD2 agrees at 8 bases. The germline CDR1 and CDR2 sequences are MGHRA and YSYEKL. V lost 4 bases, J lost 1 base, and 13 bases stayed unmatched. The CDR3 runs 18 residues. In DNA, the CDR3 is TGCGCCAGCAGCCCACGGCTCGGGGGGGGGACTGGCACAGATACGCAGTATTTT. This translates into CASSPRLGGGTGTDTQYF.

With regard to this clonotype: One junction end does not reproduce the germline sequence, and a read error may be involved. The gene calls are TRBV7-9 and TRBJ2-5, with 11 bases identical to TRBD2. CDR3 length equals 16 residues. From germline, CDR1 is SEHNR and CDR2 FQNEAQ (reference sequence). The DNA for the CDR3 is TGTGCCGGCAGCCCAGGGCGGACTAGCGGGCAAGAGACCCAGTACTTC. Its protein product is CAGSPGRTSGQETQYF.

This clonotype came up many times. V and J are TRBV28 and TRBJ2-7; TRBD2 agrees at 14 bases. CDR1 and CDR2 (germline): MDHEN, SYDVKM. The J segment lost 9 bases and the V segment lost 5 bases, leaving 9 bases of the junction unmatched. The CDR3 covers 15 residues. CDR3 protein: CASSLRTSGRSAQYF. DNA for the CDR3: TGTGCCAGCAGTCTCCGGACTAGCGGGAGGAGCGCGCAGTACTTC.

This clonotype was recorded many times. The rearrangement joins TRBV7-2 to TRBJ2-1, with unresolved D. Trimming stripped 2 bases from V and 8 bases from J, with 7 bases between. Looked up from germline, CDR1 is SGHTA and CDR2 is FQGNSA. The CDR3 consists of 12 residues. The DNA of the CDR3 is TGTGCCAGCAGCTTATACATCGATGAGCAGTTCTTC. Protein sequence: CASSLYIDEQFF.

This clonotype was detected many times. The chain carries TRBV20-1 and TRBJ2-7, with D uncertain. Germline CDR1 DFQATT, CDR2 SNEGSKA (reference sequence). V lost 6 bases, J lost 9 bases, and 18 bases lay in between. The CDR3 is made up of 12 amino acids. CDR3 loop: CSASKKRNGQYF. The DNA of the CDR3 is TGCAGTGCCAGCAAAAAGAGAAACGGGCAGTACTTC.

The V gene is TRBV21-1, the J gene TRBJ2-5; the table's TRBD1 call for D was not verified on the DNA. TRBV21-1 constitutes a pseudogene. This CDR3 is built from 16 residues. CDR3 DNA sequence: TGTGCCAGCAGCAAAGCGGTGGAGGGGGCAGCAGAGACCCAGTACTTC. Translation: CASSKAVEGAAETQYF.

Many counts were recorded for this clonotype. V usage is TRBV20-1 and J usage is TRBJ2-7; D is undetermined. The germline V and J ends were trimmed by 0 bases and 2 bases, with 17 bases remaining between them. The CDR3 runs 16 residues. CDR1 and CDR2 from the germline V gene are DFQATT and SNEGSKA (reference sequence). The CDR3 nucleotides are TGCAGTGCTAGAGATCGTGGTGCGGTTAGGCCCTACGAGCAGTACTTC. Its translation is CSARDRGAVRPYEQYF.

There are many counts of this clonotype. The V and J genes are TRBV9 and TRBJ1-6; TRBD1 might be the D (6 bases). V shed 4 bases and J shed 3 bases, with 11 bases lying between them. Germline V lookup: CDR1 SGDLS, CDR2 YYNGEE. This CDR3 spans 15 amino acids. The CDR3 bases are TGTGCCAGCAGCAGCCCGACAGGCTATAATTCACCCCTCCACTTT. Translation gives CASSSPTGYNSPLHF.

At least ten counts were recorded for this clonotype. DNA of the CDR3: TGTGCCAGCAGTTTATCTGGGGCCAACGTCCTGACTTTC. It is translated as CASSLSGANVLTF. The chain carries TRBV27 and TRBJ2-6; D is undetermined. The germline gives CDR1 MNHEY, CDR2 SMNVEV (reference sequence). CDR3 length equals 13 residues. Trimming removed 0 bases from V and 3 bases from J, with 0 bases in between.

In its sample, this clonotype was seen a few times. The chain couples TRBV7-2 to TRBJ2-1; D might be TRBD2 (6 bases). CDR1 is SGHTA, CDR2 FQGNSA, per germline. V lost 5 bases and J 0 bases, leaving 11 bases between the germline ends. The CDR3 consists of 15 residues. The CDR3 here is CASSIDGSSYNEQFF. CDR3 DNA: TGTGCCAGCAGCATAGACGGGAGCTCCTACAATGAGCAGTTCTTC. The complete variable domain, with remaining parts taken from reference TRBV7-2 and TRBJ2-1, reads GAGVSQSPSNKVTEKGKDVELRCDPISGHTALYWYRQSLGQGLEFLIYFQGNSAPDKSGLPSDRFSAERTGGSVSTLTIQRTQQEDSAVYLCASSIDGSSYNEQFFGPGTRLTVL.

This clonotype was counted between two and nine times. V gene TRBV27 combines with J gene TRBJ2-5, with D perhaps given as TRBD1 or TRBD2 (5 bases each). The V end was cut by 8 bases, the J end by 5 bases, with 15 bases between. The CDR3 contains 13 residues. The V gene's germline CDR1 is MNHEY and CDR2 SMNVEV (reference sequence). This CDR3 reads CASGPDWGETQYF. The CDR3 DNA is TGTGCCAGCGGACCTGACTGGGGGGAGACCCAGTACTTC.

This clonotype was recorded only once. This chain uses TRBV18 with TRBJ2-3; TRBD1 matches at 8 bases. CDR1 and CDR2 (germline): KGHSH, LQKENI. The CDR3 has 16 amino acids. The V gene end was trimmed by 4 bases and the J gene end by 1 base; junction bases not matched to a gene: 7. The CDR3 is CASSQTQGVGTDTQYF. CDR3 sequence (DNA): TGTGCCAGCTCACAAACACAGGGGGTTGGCACAGATACGCAGTATTTT.

The chain couples TRBV20-1 to TRBJ2-1, with D perhaps TRBD2 (6 bases). V shed 6 bases and J shed 9 bases, with 24 bases lying between them. Germline V gene lookup returns CDR1 DFQATT and CDR2 SNEGSKA (reference sequence). This CDR3 comprises 15 residues. CDR3 coding DNA: TGCAGTGCCAAAAGAGAGGGCGGAGGGCGGGCTGAGCAGTTCTTC. As protein: CSAKREGGGRAEQFF.

This clonotype showed up many times. The chain couples TRBV20-1 to TRBJ1-1, with a tentative D call TRBD1 (6 bases). This CDR3 spans 13 amino acids. V was pared by 6 bases and J by 5 bases, with 16 bases between. CDR1 is DFQATT, CDR2 SNEGSKA, per germline (reference sequence). This CDR3 reads CSALQGGRTEAFF. The DNA for the CDR3 is TGCAGTGCGCTACAGGGTGGGCGGACTGAAGCTTTCTTT.

CDR3 residues: CASSLGLAGGSDTQYF. Written as DNA, the CDR3 is TGTGCCAGCAGCCTCGGACTAGCGGGAGGGTCAGATACGCAGTATTTT. The genes are TRBV11-2 and TRBJ2-3; 15 bases are a match to TRBD2. The V and J ends lost 5 bases and 4 bases, in that order; junction bases with no gene match: 4. The CDR3 sequence is 16 residues long. Germline loops: CDR1 SGHAT, CDR2 FQNNGV.

This clonotype was picked up many times. The rearrangement uses TRBV4-2 and TRBJ2-1; 8 bases fit TRBD2. This CDR3 contains 14 residues. The germline V gene encodes CDR1 LGHNA and CDR2 YNFKEQ. The junction had 3 bases not matched to a gene; V was cut back by 1 base and J by 7 bases. The CDR3 coding sequence is TGTGCCAGCAGCCAAGCGGGGGGGATGAATGAGCAGTTCTTC. Amino acid sequence: CASSQAGGMNEQFF.

The chain carries TRBV20-1 and TRBJ2-2; no clear D gene. Germline V gene lookup returns CDR1 DFQATT and CDR2 SNEGSKA (reference sequence). CDR3 length: 13 amino acids. V shed 1 base and J shed 4 bases, with 7 bases lying between them. CDR3 protein: CSARVDPTGELFF. The CDR3 DNA follows: TGCAGTGCTAGAGTAGACCCCACCGGGGAGCTGTTTTTT.

This clonotype was counted between two and nine times. The gene calls are TRBV18 and TRBJ2-5, with no clear D. The CDR3 runs to 14 residues. V dropped 3 bases and J dropped 2 bases, with 10 bases sitting between them. Germline loops: CDR1 KGHSH, CDR2 LQKENI. The CDR3 here is CASSPIWGQETQYF. The DNA for the CDR3 is TGTGCCAGCTCACCGATTTGGGGACAAGAGACCCAGTACTTC.

This clonotype was observed at least ten times. This chain links TRBV20-1 with TRBJ2-3; D is unresolved. Germline CDR1 reads DFQATT; CDR2 reads SNEGSKA (reference sequence). This CDR3 is built from 14 residues. The V gene lost 3 bases and the J gene lost 6 bases, with 16 bases spanning the gap. The CDR3 coding sequence is TGCAGTGCTAGCCTGGGTCAACCTGGGGATACGCAGTATTTT. Translating gives CSASLGQPGDTQYF.